These 26 T cell receptor beta chains share one sample of origin, sequenced in a study of chemoradiotherapy in HPV16-positive cancers (dated by TCRdb to between 2021 and 2024). Library preparation used the immunoSEQ multiplex PCR assay. TCRdb re-hosts the immuneACCESS table, in-frame sequences only. Its copies lack some clones; in the studies checked, an unresolved V gene accounts for under half of them, and the cause for the rest is not known. Counted in this sample were tens of thousands of clones; almost 90% of them appeared once. Around 4.4% of the sample is held by the ten biggest clonotypes. The sample here was blood, taken from a patient who underwent chemoradiotherapy. The receptors come from a human donor with HPV-associated anogenital cancer.

J is TRBJ1-1 and V is TRBV19; D is unclear. This CDR3 spans 13 amino acids. Between the trimmed V and J ends, which lost 3 bases and 0 bases, there was a span of 5 bases. The germline V gene encodes CDR1 LNHDA and CDR2 SQIVND (reference sequence). The CDR3 region has the DNA TGTGCCAGTAGTATCTTTGTGAACACTGAAGCTTTCTTT. It specifies CASSIFVNTEAFF.

The rearrangement links TRBV28 to TRBJ2-7, with D uncertain. Germline assignment: CDR1 MDHEN and CDR2 SYDVKM. The length of the CDR3 is 15 residues. V was shortened by 5 bases and J by 3 bases, with 17 bases between the two germline ends. The CDR3: CASSTPHERLYEQYF. The CDR3 region has the DNA TGTGCCAGCAGTACCCCCCACGAGAGACTCTACGAGCAGTACTTC.

The chain employs TRBV27 and TRBJ1-1, with D hard to call. The germline gives CDR1 MNHEY, CDR2 SMNVEV (reference sequence). V was pared by 1 base and J by 1 base, with 4 bases between. The CDR3 spans 13 residues. CDR3 nucleotides: TGTGCCAGCAGTTTATACTGGAACACTGAAGCTTTCTTT. It translates to CASSLYWNTEAFF.

This chain links TRBV6-1 with TRBJ2-7, with a tentative D call TRBD1 (6 bases). The CDR3 has 15 residues. From germline, CDR1 is MNHNS and CDR2 SASEGT. V was clipped by 1 base and J by 3 bases, with 13 bases between them. This CDR3 reads CASSEGRTVIYEQYF. The DNA for the CDR3 is TGTGCCAGCAGTGAAGGTAGGACAGTAATCTACGAGCAGTACTTC.

The J gene is TRBJ1-2, the V gene TRBV14; weak D call: TRBD1 (5 bases). Germline CDR1 reads SGHDN; CDR2 reads FVKESK. V gave up 2 bases and J gave up 4 bases, with 17 bases separating them. This CDR3 region has 16 residues. The CDR3 DNA sequence: TGTGCCAGCAGCCAAATGGGACGGAGTCCAGTCTATGGCTACACCTTC. Its translation: CASSQMGRSPVYGYTF.

This chain links TRBV10-2 with TRBJ2-3; the D is unclear. This CDR3 spans 12 amino acids. From germline, CDR1 is WSHSY and CDR2 SAAADI. V dropped 6 bases and J dropped 5 bases, with 9 bases sitting between them. This CDR3 reads CASSPSGDTQYF. Here the CDR3 DNA reads TGCGCCAGCAGCCCCTCCGGAGATACGCAGTATTTT.

This clone turned up a few times. The genes are TRBV2 and TRBJ2-7, with D possibly matching TRBD2 (6 bases). The germline V and J ends were trimmed by 8 bases and 6 bases, with 14 bases remaining between them. This CDR3 comprises 12 residues. The V gene's germline CDR1 is SNHLY and CDR2 FYNNEI. The CDR3 loop reads CASHRTRGEQYF. The DNA of the CDR3 is TGTGCCAGCCACCGGACGCGGGGCGAGCAGTACTTC.

The V gene is TRBV5-1, the J gene TRBJ2-1; 8 bases map to TRBD2. Germline V lookup: CDR1 SGHRS, CDR2 YFSETQ. J was trimmed by 9 bases and V by 0 bases; bases with no gene match: 2. The CDR3 contains 13 residues. The DNA for the CDR3 is TGCGCCAGCAGCTTGGCGGGGGGGTTTGAGCAGTTCTTC. Residues: CASSLAGGFEQFF. The full variable domain, completed using reference TRBV5-1 and TRBJ2-1, is KAGVTQTPRYLIKTRGQQVTLSCSPISGHRSVSWYQQTPGQGLQFLFEYFSETQRNKGNFPGRFSGRQFSNSRSEMNVSTLELGDSALYLCASSLAGGFEQFFGPGTRLTVL.

CDR3 protein: CASSFMSRPAATNEKLFF. The CDR3 DNA reads as TGTGCCAGCAGCTTTATGAGCAGGCCGGCTGCAACTAATGAAAAACTGTTTTTT. The chain combines TRBV5-4 with TRBJ1-4, with D unresolved. Trimming removed 2 bases from V and 0 bases from J, with 17 bases in between. The germline V gene encodes CDR1 SGHNT and CDR2 YYREEE (reference sequence). The CDR3 consists of 18 residues.

CDR3 DNA: TGCAGCCTAAGTCGAGGGGGCTATGGCTACACCTTC. It is translated as CSLSRGGYGYTF. V gene TRBV29-1 combines with J gene TRBJ1-2; D is possibly TRBD1 (6 bases). The CDR3 loop spans 12 amino acids. Germline CDR1 SQVTM, CDR2 ANQGSEA. Trimming took off 8 bases at V and 4 bases at J, with 14 bases between the two ends.

The chain recombines TRBV28 with TRBJ1-2; D ambiguous. V lost 2 bases and J 3 bases, leaving 10 bases between the germline ends. CDR1 and CDR2 from the germline V gene are MDHEN and SYDVKM. The CDR3 runs to 14 residues. Here the CDR3 reads CASSLGGFYYGYTF. CDR3 DNA sequence: TGTGCCAGCAGTTTAGGTGGATTTTACTATGGCTACACCTTC.

This clone was recorded only once. The chain is built from TRBV9 and TRBJ1-1; tentative D call: TRBD1 (6 bases). V shed 4 bases and J shed 5 bases, with 15 bases lying between them. CDR3 length equals 14 residues. CDR1 SGDLS and CDR2 YYNGEE come from the germline V gene. DNA for the CDR3: TGTGCCAGCAGCAAACAGGGCTGGGAAACTGAAGCTTTCTTT. This encodes CASSKQGWETEAFF.

The V call is TRBV30, the J call TRBJ2-7, with TRBD2 matching over 10 bases. CDR1 GTSNPN and CDR2 SVGIG come from the germline V gene (reference sequence). The CDR3 has 15 residues. The V and J ends lost 3 bases and 1 base, in that order; junction bases with no gene match: 6. The CDR3 loop is CAWSRAGGLSYEQYF. CDR3 DNA sequence: TGTGCCTGGAGCAGAGCGGGAGGGTTGTCCTACGAGCAGTACTTC. Combining the CDR3 with reference TRBV30 and TRBJ2-7 gives the whole variable domain SQTIHQWPATLVQPVGSPLSLECTVEGTSNPNLYWYRQAAGRGLQLLFYSVGIGQISSEVPQNLSASRPQDRQFILSSKKLLLSDSGFYLCAWSRAGGLSYEQYFGPGTRLTVT.

This clone was detected a few times. This chain connects TRBV4-1 to TRBJ1-2, with D tentatively TRBD1 (6 bases). The CDR3 has 13 amino acids. CDR1 is MGHRA and CDR2 is YSYEKL in the germline V gene. V was pared by 6 bases and J by 4 bases, with 12 bases between. CDR3 sequence: CASRRTGIYGYTF. The CDR3, as DNA: TGCGCCAGCAGGCGTACAGGGATCTATGGCTACACCTTC.

This chain links TRBV6-1 with TRBJ2-5, with D possibly matching TRBD1 (5 bases). The CDR3 has 14 amino acids. V was pared by 3 bases and J by 3 bases, with 11 bases between. Germline V gene sequence: CDR1 MNHNS, CDR2 SASEGT. CDR3 sequence reads: CASSDLQGKETQYF. The CDR3 DNA is TGTGCCAGCAGTGATCTCCAGGGAAAAGAGACCCAGTACTTC.

The chain joins TRBV5-1 to TRBJ2-1, with D perhaps given as TRBD1 or TRBD2 (5 bases each). CDR1 and CDR2 (germline): SGHRS, YFSETQ. Trimming removed 0 bases from V and 10 bases from J, with 17 bases in between. The CDR3 covers 15 residues. The CDR3 nucleotides read TGCGCCAGCAGCTTGGCCGGGGCGCTATCAGAGGAGCAGTTCTTC. It codes for CASSLAGALSEEQFF.

The chain uses TRBV7-2 and TRBJ1-2; TRBD1 matches 11 bases. From germline, CDR1 is SGHTA and CDR2 FQGNSA. The junction had 7 bases not matched to a gene; V was cut back by 1 base and J by 6 bases. This CDR3 region has 16 residues. This chain's CDR3 is CASSLGFGQGANGYTF. In DNA form, the CDR3 reads TGTGCCAGCAGCTTAGGATTTGGACAGGGGGCTAATGGCTACACCTTC. The variable domain in full, completed from reference TRBV7-2 and TRBJ1-2, reads GAGVSQSPSNKVTEKGKDVELRCDPISGHTALYWYRQSLGQGLEFLIYFQGNSAPDKSGLPSDRFSAERTGGSVSTLTIQRTQQEDSAVYLCASSLGFGQGANGYTFGSGTRLTVV.

J is TRBJ2-4 and V is TRBV10-3; D remains ambiguous. The length of the CDR3 is 12 residues. V was pared by 0 bases and J by 7 bases, with 4 bases between. Germline V gene sequence: CDR1 ENHRY, CDR2 SYGVKD. The CDR3 spells CAISESLNIQYF. CDR3 sequence (DNA): TGTGCCATCAGTGAGTCGTTGAACATTCAGTACTTC.

The chain has TRBV30 and TRBJ1-1; 7 bases align to TRBD1. This CDR3 has 13 residues. Germline CDR1 is GTSNPN and CDR2 is SVGIG (reference sequence). J gave up 11 bases and V 4 bases, and 13 bases lay outside the gene matches. CDR3 bases: TGTGCCTGGACCCTCCAACAGGGGCAAGGCGCTTTCTTT. It codes for CAWTLQQGQGAFF.

The chain combines TRBV6-5 with TRBJ1-4; the D is unclear. Germline V lookup: CDR1 MNHEY, CDR2 SVGAGI. This CDR3 is 15 amino acids long. V was cut by 5 bases and J by 4 bases, with 14 bases left in between. The CDR3 DNA follows: TGTGCCAGCAGTCGCGGCGGGAGCTATAATGAAAAACTGTTTTTT. Translation: CASSRGGSYNEKLFF.

The chain employs TRBV19 and TRBJ2-7, with 12 positions matching TRBD2. Germline V gives CDR1 LNHDA, CDR2 SQIVND (reference sequence). V lost 4 bases, J lost 7 bases, and 8 bases stayed unmatched. This CDR3 has 15 amino acids. The CDR3 coding sequence is TGTGCCAGTAGTAGGGCCGGGACTAGCGGGCGGGAGCAGTACTTC. This sequence encodes CASSRAGTSGREQYF.

V is TRBV7-8 and J is TRBJ1-6, with a possible D match to TRBD1 (5 bases). Germline CDR1 is SGHVS and CDR2 is FQNEAQ. The CDR3 spans 13 residues. The V end was cut by 5 bases, the J end by 8 bases, with 10 bases between. The CDR3 DNA reads as TGTGCCAGCAGCATCCGGGACTATTCACCCCTCCACTTT. It specifies CASSIRDYSPLHF.

This chain uses TRBV14 with TRBJ2-6; a weak D match, TRBD2 (5 bases). The CDR3 length is 15 residues. Germline CDR1 reads SGHDN; CDR2 reads FVKESK. V lost 0 bases, J lost 2 bases, and 5 bases lay in between. The CDR3 protein is CASSQDGTGANVLTF. In DNA, the CDR3 is TGTGCCAGCAGCCAAGACGGGACTGGGGCCAACGTCCTGACTTTC.

The V call is TRBV29-1, the J call TRBJ1-2; D call uncertain. The CDR3 is 13 residues long. Per germline, CDR1 SQVTM and CDR2 ANQGSEA. With 4 bases removed from V and 0 bases from J, the gap between germline ends came to 9 bases. The CDR3 DNA follows: TGCAGCGTTGTCCCCCCCGCTAACTATGGCTACACCTTC. Residues: CSVVPPANYGYTF.

The rearrangement links TRBV5-4 to TRBJ1-2; TRBD1 might be the D (5 bases). Germline V gene lookup returns CDR1 SGHNT and CDR2 YYREEE (reference sequence). This CDR3 comprises 13 residues. Trimming removed 4 bases at V and 7 bases at J, with 14 bases between. The CDR3 nucleotides read TGTGCCAGCAGCGGGATGGGACTACGTGGCTACACCTTC. It specifies CASSGMGLRGYTF.

This sequence joins TRBV18 and TRBJ2-7, with D unresolved. The germline V gene has CDR1 KGHSH and CDR2 LQKENI. This CDR3 comprises 13 residues. Trimming shortened V by 3 bases and J by 9 bases, and 15 bases separated the two germline ends. CDR3 amino acids: CASSPENNRGQYF. CDR3 in DNA: TGTGCCAGCTCACCCGAGAACAATCGTGGGCAGTACTTC.